These T cell receptor beta chains were read from a single sample in a study of CD8 T cells in Susac syndrome. TCRdb independently ran MiXCR on the immunoSEQ multiplex PCR reads; one entry per CDR3 protein. The sample holds roughly 200,000 distinct CDR3 sequences, about 94% seen once. The sample comprised CD4+ T cells from PBMCs. These receptors came from a human donor with multiple sclerosis. CDR3s include the opening cysteine and the closing phenylalanine or tryptophan. The D gene is left open where the match is weak. Where a row states a size, it is once, few, many or the class of an expanded clone; other rows omit it.

>.|TRBJ2-1|.|TRBV6-1
TGTGCCAGCAGCTTCAGGGGCCTCGACTACAATGAGCAGTTCTTC
CASSFRGLDYNEQFF
>.|TRBJ2-2|.|TRBV29-1
TGCAGCGCTGGGACGGGGAACACCGGGGAGCTGTTTTTT
CSAGTGNTGELFF
>TRBD1|TRBJ1-2|.|TRBV15
TGTGCCACCAGCAGATTTCGGACAGGGTCGAACTATGGCTACACCTTC
CATSRFRTGSNYGYTF
>.|TRBJ2-6|once|TRBV19
TGTGCCAGTAGTCCCGGGGCCCTGACAGGCCCTCGCTCTGGGGCCAACGTCCTGACTTTC
CASSPGALTGPRSGANVLTF
>.|TRBJ2-2|.|TRBV7-3
TGTGCCAGCAGCTCCCAAGACACCGGGGAGCTGTTTTTT
CASSSQDTGELFF
>.|TRBJ2-7|.|TRBV7-6
TGTGCCAGCAGCCCGCGCTTGGGATACGAGCAGTACTTC
CASSPRLGYEQYF
>TRBD1|TRBJ2-7|.|TRBV5-4
TGTGCCAGCAGCTTGGAACAGGGGAGCTCCTACGAGCAGTACTTC
CASSLEQGSSYEQYF
>.|TRBJ2-5|.|TRBV28
TGTGCCAGCGCGACGACCACGGAGACCCAGTACTTC
CASATTTETQYF
>.|TRBJ2-7|.|TRBV2
TGTGCCAGCAGTGGTCAGGGAAATACCTACGAGCAGTACTTC
CASSGQGNTYEQYF
>.|TRBJ2-1|few|TRBV5-1
TGCGCCAGCAGCTTGAGGGAGTACAATGAGCAGTTCTTC
CASSLREYNEQFF
>.|TRBJ1-1|.|TRBV4-1
TGCGCCAGCAGCGCCCTGGATCCGCCGCAAGCTTTCTTT
CASSALDPPQAFF
>.|TRBJ2-2|.|TRBV20-1
TGCAGTGCCGGACAGACGAACACCGGGGAGCTGTTTTTT
CSAGQTNTGELFF
>.|TRBJ1-1|.|TRBV9
TGTGCCAGCAGCGTTGACAGGATGAACACTGAAGCTTTCTTT
CASSVDRMNTEAFF
>TRBD1|TRBJ1-6|.|TRBV5-1
TGCGCCAGCAGCACTGGGACAGGGGACAATTCACCCCTCCACTTT
CASSTGTGDNSPLHF
>TRBD2|TRBJ2-7|.|TRBV28
TGTGCCAGCAGTTTGGGACTAGCGGGGGCCTACGAGCAGTACTTC
CASSLGLAGAYEQYF
>.|TRBJ2-2|.|TRBV20-1
TGCAGTGCTCCCAGAGGAGGAGGAGACACCGGGGAGCTGTTTTTT
CSAPRGGGDTGELFF
>.|TRBJ2-6|.|TRBV4-3
TGCGCCAGCAGCCAAGATCGATCAAGCTCTGGGGCCAACGTCCTGACTTTC
CASSQDRSSSGANVLTF
>.|TRBJ1-2|.|TRBV19
TGTGCCAGTAGTATAGCAGGGGCTAACTATGGCTACACCTTC
CASSIAGANYGYTF
>.|TRBJ1-2|.|TRBV12-3/TRBV12-4
TGTGCCAGCAGGCTCCAAGGTCTCCCTAACTATGGCTACACCTTC
CASRLQGLPNYGYTF
>.|TRBJ1-5|.|TRBV20-1
TGCAGTGCTAGAGAGGGCAGCCCGAATCAGCCCCAGCATTTT
CSAREGSPNQPQHF
>TRBD1|TRBJ1-2|.|TRBV19
TGTGCCAGTAGTACCCCGGGACAGGGGTATGGCTACACCTTC
CASSTPGQGYGYTF
>TRBD1|TRBJ1-2|.|TRBV29-1
TGCAGCGTTGACCGGGACAGGGATAGGAAGGGCTACACCTTC
CSVDRDRDRKGYTF
>TRBD2|TRBJ2-7|.|TRBV20-1
TGCAGTGCTAGCTCTGGGAGGGACGAGCAGTACTTC
CSASSGRDEQYF
>TRBD1|TRBJ1-6|.|TRBV20-1
TGCAGTGCTAGAGTCGCGGGACAGTATAATTCACCCCTCCACTTT
CSARVAGQYNSPLHF
>.|TRBJ1-2|.|TRBV29-1
TGCAGCGTCACTGAGGGAGGCTACACCTTC
CSVTEGGYTF
>.|TRBJ1-3|once|TRBV5-1
TGCGCCAGCAGCCTCGACGCGGGACTTTCTGGAAACACCATATATTTT
CASSLDAGLSGNTIYF
>.|TRBJ2-7|.|TRBV6-2/TRBV6-3
TGTGCCAGCAGTTACCCGGACCGATCCTCCTACGAGCAGTACTTC
CASSYPDRSSYEQYF
>.|TRBJ2-1|few|TRBV3-1
TGTGCCAGCAGCCTCCGGAATGAGCAGTTCTTC
CASSLRNEQFF
>.|TRBJ1-1|.|TRBV29-1
TGCAGCGCTGGCATGAACACTGAAGCTTTCTTT
CSAGMNTEAFF
>TRBD1|TRBJ2-7|.|TRBV30
TGTGCCTGGAGTGACAGGGGGCCTCGCGAGCAGTACTTC
CAWSDRGPREQYF
>TRBD1|TRBJ1-2|.|TRBV20-1
TGCAGTGCTAGAGATGCGGGATTCACCGGGACAGAATATGGCTACACCTTC
CSARDAGFTGTEYGYTF
>.|TRBJ2-1|.|TRBV11-2
TGTGCCAGCAGCCCATCGTGGGAAAATCCCTACAATGAGCAGTTCTTC
CASSPSWENPYNEQFF
>.|TRBJ1-2|.|TRBV28
TGTGCCAGCAGTTTATTCGGGGGACGATCCTATGGCTACACCTTC
CASSLFGGRSYGYTF
>.|TRBJ1-5|.|TRBV6-6
TGTGCCAGCAGTCCCCCGTCTGGTCAGCCCCAGCATTTT
CASSPPSGQPQHF
>.|TRBJ2-6|.|TRBV7-9
TGTGCCAGCAGCTTAGAAGGACAGCTTACTGGGGCCAACGTCCTGACTTTC
CASSLEGQLTGANVLTF
>.|TRBJ2-7|.|TRBV10-3
TGTGCCATCAGTGAGTCGCTGGGTACCTACGAGCAGTACTTC
CAISESLGTYEQYF
>.|TRBJ2-5|once|TRBV10-3
TGTGCCATCAGTGAGCCCCTGAGGGAGACCCAGTACTTC
CAISEPLRETQYF
>.|TRBJ1-1|.|TRBV20-1
TGCAGCAAAATGCGACAGCCCATGAACACTGAAGCTTTCTTT
CSKMRQPMNTEAFF
>.|TRBJ2-6|once|TRBV5-1
TGCGCCAGCAGCTTGGGGGGCCGCAGCTCTGGGGCCAACGTCCTGACTTTC
CASSLGGRSSGANVLTF
>.|TRBJ1-1|.|TRBV30
TGTGCCTGGATTCGGGGGACTGAAGCTTTCTTT
CAWIRGTEAFF
>TRBD1|TRBJ2-7|.|TRBV7-8
TGTGCCAGCAGCTGGGGGACAGGGTACGAGCAGTACTTC
CASSWGTGYEQYF
>TRBD2|TRBJ2-1|.|TRBV20-1
TGCAGTGCTACCCTACCTAGCGGGTCGTACAATGAGCAGTTCTTC
CSATLPSGSYNEQFF
>.|TRBJ1-1|.|TRBV30
TGTGCCTCAATGGGCCTGGGGGACACTGAAGCTTTCTTT
CASMGLGDTEAFF
>.|TRBJ2-3|.|TRBV13
TGTGCCAGCAGCGAGGGTGGTACGCAGTATTTT
CASSEGGTQYF
>.|TRBJ1-1|once|TRBV20-1
TGCAGTGCCGCCCCTGCAGGGACGAAGAGCACTGAAGCTTTCTTT
CSAAPAGTKSTEAFF
>.|TRBJ1-3|.|TRBV3-1
TGTGCCAGCAGCCAAGGACGCGGAGAGTTCCCCATATATTTT
CASSQGRGEFPIYF
>.|TRBJ2-3|once|TRBV20-1
TGCAGTGTTGACAGGACAGATACGCAGTATTTT
CSVDRTDTQYF
>.|TRBJ2-1|.|TRBV20-1
TGCAGTGCTACCCTGGAGTATGAGCAGTTCTTC
CSATLEYEQFF
>.|TRBJ1-1|.|TRBV12-3/TRBV12-4
TGTGCCAGCAGGCCCGACAGAGGGAGCACTGAAGCTTTCTTT
CASRPDRGSTEAFF
>.|TRBJ2-1|.|TRBV28
TGTGCCACCGTTCCAGACAGTGTTTACAATGAGCAGTTCTTC
CATVPDSVYNEQFF
>.|TRBJ2-5|.|TRBV7-9
TGTGCCAGCACCGGCTGGGCGGACCAAGAGACCCAGTACTTC
CASTGWADQETQYF
>.|TRBJ1-2|.|TRBV5-4
TGTGCCAGCAGCTCGACAGGAAACTATGGCTACACCTTC
CASSSTGNYGYTF
>.|TRBJ2-7|.|TRBV7-2
TGTGCCAGCAGCTCCAGGGTATCCGAGCAGTACTTC
CASSSRVSEQYF
>.|TRBJ2-7|.|TRBV6-2/TRBV6-3
TGTGCCAGCAGCCTCGGTCCCCCAGGGACCTCCTACGAGCAGTACTTC
CASSLGPPGTSYEQYF
>TRBD1|TRBJ1-2|.|TRBV12-3/TRBV12-4
TGTGCCAGCAGTCCGGACAGGGGGCACTATGGCTACACCTTC
CASSPDRGHYGYTF